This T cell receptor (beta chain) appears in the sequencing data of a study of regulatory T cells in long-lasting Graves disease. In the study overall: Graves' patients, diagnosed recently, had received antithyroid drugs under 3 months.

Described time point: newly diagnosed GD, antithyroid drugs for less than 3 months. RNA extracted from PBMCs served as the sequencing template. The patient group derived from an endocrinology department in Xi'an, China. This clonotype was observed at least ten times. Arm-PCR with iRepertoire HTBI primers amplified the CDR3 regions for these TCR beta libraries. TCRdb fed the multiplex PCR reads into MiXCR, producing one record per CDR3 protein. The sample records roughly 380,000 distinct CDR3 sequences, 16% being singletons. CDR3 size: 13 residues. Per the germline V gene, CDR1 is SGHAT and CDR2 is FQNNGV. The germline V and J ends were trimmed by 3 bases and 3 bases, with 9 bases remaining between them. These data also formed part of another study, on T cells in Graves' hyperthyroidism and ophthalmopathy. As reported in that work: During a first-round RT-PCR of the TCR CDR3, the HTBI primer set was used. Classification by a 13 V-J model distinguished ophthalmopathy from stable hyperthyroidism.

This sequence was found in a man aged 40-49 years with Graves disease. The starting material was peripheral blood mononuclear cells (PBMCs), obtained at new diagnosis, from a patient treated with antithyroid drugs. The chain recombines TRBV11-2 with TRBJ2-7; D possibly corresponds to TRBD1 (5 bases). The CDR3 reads CASSFPRDYEQYF. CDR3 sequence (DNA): TGTGCCAGCAGCTTTCCCAGGGACTACGAGCAGTACTTC.